The 2 T cell receptor beta chains given below trace back to one sample, sequenced in a study of blood T cell repertoires in COVID-19 (dated by TCRdb to 2019 to 2021). The library was generated by the immunoSEQ multiplex PCR assay. Drawn from immuneACCESS, this table holds only the in-frame rearrangements with V and J called that TCRdb kept. Clones are partly lost; checked studies trace under half to an unresolved V gene and leave the rest unexplained. Across this sample there are about 410,000 clones, with 90% seen only once. The ten largest account for roughly 0.66% of the sample. Sequenced sample: PBMCs or T cells enriched from blood (not recorded which). The receptors derive from a man aged 18 to 29 who had recovered from COVID-19.

The rearrangement joins TRBV13 to TRBJ2-7; no definite D call. Trimming removed 1 base from V and 0 bases from J, with 10 bases in between. The CDR3 extends over 15 amino acids. Germline CDR1 PRHDT, CDR2 FYEKMQ (reference sequence). In nucleotides, the CDR3 is TGTGCCAGCAGCTTAGTCAGGTTAAGCTCCTACGAGCAGTACTTC. This codes for CASSLVRLSSYEQYF.

V usage is TRBV9 and J usage is TRBJ2-7; 8 positions agree with TRBD2. Germline CDR1 SGDLS, CDR2 YYNGEE. The CDR3 extends over 14 amino acids. The V gene end was trimmed by 4 bases and the J gene end by 0 bases; junction bases not matched to a gene: 3. In nucleotides, the CDR3 is TGTGCCAGCAGCAAAAGCGGGAGCTCCTACGAGCAGTACTTC. As protein: CASSKSGSSYEQYF.